Following are 9 T cell receptor beta chains from one sample sequenced in a study of Graves' ophthalmopathy and Graves' hyperthyroidism. CDR3 regions of TCR beta were amplified from RNA transcripts. After a first-round RT-PCR with HTBI primers, a second-round multiplex PCR was run. TCRdb passed the multiplex PCR reads through MiXCR, listing each CDR3 protein once. The table has approximately 330,000 distinct CDR3 sequences, 15% to 20% seen once. Sequenced: peripheral blood. All receptors come from an adult man with Graves' ophthalmopathy.

This clonotype was found many times. This sequence joins TRBV19 and TRBJ2-7, with 7 positions matching TRBD2. CDR3 length: 15 residues. With 3 bases clipped from V and 4 bases from J, the junction kept 9 bases outside the gene matches. CDR1 and CDR2 from the germline V gene are LNHDA and SQIVND (reference sequence). The CDR3 protein is CASSIQSGTVYEQYF. The CDR3 coding sequence is TGTGCCAGTAGTATTCAAAGCGGGACGGTATACGAGCAGTACTTC.

This clonotype was counted ten times or more. One junction end disagrees with the germline gene, perhaps due to a read error. This chain joins TRBV4-2 and TRBJ2-4; possibly TRBD2 for D (6 bases). The CDR3 has 19 amino acids. The germline gives CDR1 LGHNA, CDR2 YNFKEQ. CDR3 residues: CASSQGVGDFPIPFQKQAF. The CDR3 coding sequence is TGTGCCAGCAGCCAAGGTGTAGGGGACTTCCCGATACCATTTCAAAAACAAGCCTTC.

This clonotype was counted many times. The chain has TRBV12-3 or TRBV12-4 and TRBJ1-1; D remains unclear. The CDR3 runs to 13 residues. Trimming took off 6 bases at V and 5 bases at J, with 13 bases between the two ends. CDR3 DNA sequence: TGTGCCAGCAGAGTTCGGATAGATACTGAAGCTTTCTTT. It yields the protein CASRVRIDTEAFF.

Ten or more counts support this clonotype. The rearrangement links TRBV5-1 to TRBJ2-7, with 11 bases fitting TRBD1. CDR3 size: 16 residues. Trimming at V came to 4 bases and at J to 1 base, leaving 7 bases not matched to a gene. In germline, CDR1 is SGHRS, CDR2 YFSETQ. The CDR3 DNA sequence: TGCGCCAGCAGCCAAGGACAGGGGGCCTATTCCTACGAGCAGTACTTC. Its translation: CASSQGQGAYSYEQYF.

At least ten counts were recorded for this clonotype. The chain recombines TRBV27 with TRBJ2-7; perhaps TRBD1 as D (6 bases). The CDR3 totals 13 residues. Trimming cost V 3 bases and J 6 bases, with 12 bases left between them. Germline V lookup: CDR1 MNHEY, CDR2 SMNVEV (reference sequence). The CDR3 DNA is TGTGCCAGCAGTTTTGCAGGGGTGGGCGAGCAGTACTTC. Encoded protein: CASSFAGVGEQYF.

This clonotype has at least ten counts. The chain combines TRBV3-1 with TRBJ2-2; D remains unclear. Germline lookup yields CDR1 LGHDT and CDR2 YNNKEL (reference sequence). V was cut by 1 base and J by 7 bases, with 13 bases left in between. The CDR3 extends over 15 amino acids. The CDR3 region is CASSQVLTWGGELFF. The DNA for the CDR3 is TGTGCCAGCAGCCAAGTCCTAACCTGGGGCGGGGAGCTGTTTTTT.

The chain employs TRBV27 and TRBJ2-5; 7 bases fit TRBD2. There are 15 residues in the CDR3. The V gene's germline CDR1 is MNHEY and CDR2 SMNVEV (reference sequence). V was pared by 5 bases and J by 7 bases, with 13 bases of the junction left unmatched. DNA of the CDR3: TGTGCCAGCAGTCCCGGTATTGTATTAGCGGGGACCCAGTACTTC. It is translated as CASSPGIVLAGTQYF.

This clonotype was detected many times. The V and J genes are TRBV19 and TRBJ1-5, with no clear D. The CDR3 is made up of 18 amino acids. V shed 4 bases and J shed 0 bases, with 19 bases lying between them. Germline V CDR1 and CDR2: LNHDA, SQIVND (reference sequence). The DNA of the CDR3 is TGTGCCAGTAGTAAGGCAGGACTTCGTTCTTATAGCAATCAGCCCCAGCATTTT. Protein: CASSKAGLRSYSNQPQHF.

In its sample, this clonotype was seen many times. The gene calls are TRBV12-3 or TRBV12-4 and TRBJ1-1; a weak D match, TRBD1 (5 bases). The CDR3 runs 13 residues. With 6 bases removed from V and 3 bases from J, the gap between germline ends came to 11 bases. In DNA, the CDR3 is TGTGCCAGCAGCGGGACGCTTTACACTGAAGCTTTCTTT. Its protein is CASSGTLYTEAFF.